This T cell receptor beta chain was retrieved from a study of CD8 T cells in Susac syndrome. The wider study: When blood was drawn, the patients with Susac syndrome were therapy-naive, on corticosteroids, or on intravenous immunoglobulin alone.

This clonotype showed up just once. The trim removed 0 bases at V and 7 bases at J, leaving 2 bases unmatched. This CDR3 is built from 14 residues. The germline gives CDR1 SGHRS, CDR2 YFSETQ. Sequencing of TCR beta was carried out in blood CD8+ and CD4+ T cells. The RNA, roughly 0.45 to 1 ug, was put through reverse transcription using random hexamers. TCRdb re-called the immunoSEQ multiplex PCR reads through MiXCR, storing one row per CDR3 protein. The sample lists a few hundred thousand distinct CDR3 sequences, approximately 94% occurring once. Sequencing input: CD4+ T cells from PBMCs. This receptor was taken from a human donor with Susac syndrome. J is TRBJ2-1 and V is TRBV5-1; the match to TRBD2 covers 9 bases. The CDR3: CASSLVAGENEQFF. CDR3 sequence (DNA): TGCGCCAGCAGCTTGGTAGCGGGGGAGAATGAGCAGTTCTTC.